The T cell receptor (beta chain) described here comes from a study of preoperative IRX-2 immunotherapy in early breast cancer. The CDR3 is 14 residues long. Method: immunoSEQ multiplex PCR; TCRdb's copy keeps in-frame clones and lacks some. Of approximately 96,000 clones in the sample, 70% to 90% were seen once. Treatment defined: preoperative locoregional IRX-2 cytokine immunotherapy. Samples came from a phase Ib trial of preoperative locoregional IRX-2 cytokine immunotherapy. The chain has TRBV22-1 and TRBJ1-5. TRBV22-1 represents a pseudogene. The specimen comprised tumor tissue, sampled after IRX-2 immunotherapy. This sequence was found in a human donor with breast cancer. This CDR3 reads CASSEAHTYQPQHF. For the CDR3, the DNA is TGTGCCAGCAGTGAAGCGCACACCTATCAGCCCCAGCATTTT.